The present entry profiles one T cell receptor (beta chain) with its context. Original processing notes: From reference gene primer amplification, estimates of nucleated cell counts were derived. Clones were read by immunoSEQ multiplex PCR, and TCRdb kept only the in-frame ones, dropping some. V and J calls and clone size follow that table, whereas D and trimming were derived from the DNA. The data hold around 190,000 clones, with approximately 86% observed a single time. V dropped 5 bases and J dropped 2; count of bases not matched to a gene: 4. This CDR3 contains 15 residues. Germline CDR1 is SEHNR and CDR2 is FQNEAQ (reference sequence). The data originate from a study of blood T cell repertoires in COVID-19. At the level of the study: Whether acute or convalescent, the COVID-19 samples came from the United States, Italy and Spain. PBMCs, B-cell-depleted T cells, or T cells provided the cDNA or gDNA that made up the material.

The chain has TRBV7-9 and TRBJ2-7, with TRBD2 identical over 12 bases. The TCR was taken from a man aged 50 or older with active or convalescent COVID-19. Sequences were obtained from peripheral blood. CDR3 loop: CASSIRTSGAYEQYF. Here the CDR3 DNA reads TGTGCCAGCAGCATCCGGACTAGCGGGGCCTACGAGCAGTACTTC. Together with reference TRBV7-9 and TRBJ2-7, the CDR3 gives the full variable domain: DTGVSQNPRHKITKRGQNVTFRCDPISEHNRLYWYRQTLGQGPEFLTYFQNEAQLEKSRLLSDRFSAERPKGSFSTLEIQRTEQGDSAMYLCASSIRTSGAYEQYFGPGTRLTVT.